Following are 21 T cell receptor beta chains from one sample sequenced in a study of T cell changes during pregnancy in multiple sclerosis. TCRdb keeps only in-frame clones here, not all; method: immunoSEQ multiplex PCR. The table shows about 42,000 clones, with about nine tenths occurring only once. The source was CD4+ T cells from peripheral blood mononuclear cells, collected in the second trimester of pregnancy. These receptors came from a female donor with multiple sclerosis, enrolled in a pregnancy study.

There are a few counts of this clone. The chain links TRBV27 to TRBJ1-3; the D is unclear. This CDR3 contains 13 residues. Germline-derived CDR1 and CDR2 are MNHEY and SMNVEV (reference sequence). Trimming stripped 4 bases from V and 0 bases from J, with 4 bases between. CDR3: CASSSRSGNTIYF. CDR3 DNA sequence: TGTGCCAGCAGTTCTCGCTCTGGAAACACCATATATTTT.

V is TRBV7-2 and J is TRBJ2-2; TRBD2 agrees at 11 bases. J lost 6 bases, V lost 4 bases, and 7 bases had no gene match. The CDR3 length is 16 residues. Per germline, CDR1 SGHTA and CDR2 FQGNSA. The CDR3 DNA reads TGTGCCAGCAGCTCATATAGCGGGAGGGCCGCCGGGGAGCTGTTTTTT. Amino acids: CASSSYSGRAAGELFF.

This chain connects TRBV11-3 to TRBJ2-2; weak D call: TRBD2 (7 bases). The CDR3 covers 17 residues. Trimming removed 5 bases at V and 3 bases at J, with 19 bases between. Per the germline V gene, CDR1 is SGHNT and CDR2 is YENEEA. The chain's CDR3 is CASSPNKGGRHTGELFF. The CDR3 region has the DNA TGTGCCAGCAGCCCCAACAAGGGGGGGAGGCACACCGGGGAGCTGTTTTTT.

CDR3 sequence (DNA): TGTGCCAGCAGCTCCGGGACAGGGGCGAGGTACTTC. This sequence encodes CASSSGTGARYF. The V gene is TRBV7-2, the J gene TRBJ2-7, with TRBD1 matching 10 bases. CDR1 is SGHTA and CDR2 is FQGNSA in the germline V gene. The CDR3 is 12 residues long. V shed 4 bases, J shed 12 bases, and the junction held 6 bases outside the gene matches.

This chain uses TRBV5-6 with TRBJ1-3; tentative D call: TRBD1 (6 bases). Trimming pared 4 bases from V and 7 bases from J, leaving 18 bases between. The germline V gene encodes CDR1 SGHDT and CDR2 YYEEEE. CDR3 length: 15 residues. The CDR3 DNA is TGTGCCAGCAGCAAAGGGACACCTTGGGGGAACACCATATATTTT. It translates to CASSKGTPWGNTIYF. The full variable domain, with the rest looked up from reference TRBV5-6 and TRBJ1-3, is DAGVTQSPTHLIKTRGQQVTLRCSPKSGHDTVSWYQQALGQGPQFIFQYYEEEERQRGNFPDRFSGHQFPNYSSELNVNALLLGDSALYLCASSKGTPWGNTIYFGEGSWLTVV.

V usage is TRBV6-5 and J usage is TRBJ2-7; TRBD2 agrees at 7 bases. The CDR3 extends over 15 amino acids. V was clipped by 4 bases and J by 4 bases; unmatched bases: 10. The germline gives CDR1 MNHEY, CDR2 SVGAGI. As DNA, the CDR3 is TGTGCCAGCAGTTCCCCAGGCGGGAGCGGGTACGAGCAGTACTTC. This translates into CASSSPGGSGYEQYF.

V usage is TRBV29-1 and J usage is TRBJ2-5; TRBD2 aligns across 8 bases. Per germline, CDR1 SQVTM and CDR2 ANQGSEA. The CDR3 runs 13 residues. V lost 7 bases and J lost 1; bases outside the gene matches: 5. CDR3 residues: CSAPAGGQETQYF. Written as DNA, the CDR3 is TGCAGCGCCCCGGCGGGGGGCCAAGAGACCCAGTACTTC.

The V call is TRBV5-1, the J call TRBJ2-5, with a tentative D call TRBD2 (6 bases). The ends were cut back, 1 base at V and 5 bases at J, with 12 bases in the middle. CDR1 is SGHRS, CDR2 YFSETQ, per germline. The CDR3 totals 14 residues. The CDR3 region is CASSLNMGGETQYF. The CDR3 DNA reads TGCGCCAGCAGCTTGAATATGGGGGGTGAGACCCAGTACTTC.

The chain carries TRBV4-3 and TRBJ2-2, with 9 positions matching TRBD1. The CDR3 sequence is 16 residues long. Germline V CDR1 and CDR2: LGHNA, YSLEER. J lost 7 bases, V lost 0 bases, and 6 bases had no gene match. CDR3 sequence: CASSQEYRGRGGELFF. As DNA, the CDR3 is TGCGCCAGCAGCCAAGAGTACAGGGGGCGGGGCGGGGAGCTGTTTTTT.

In DNA form, the CDR3 reads TGTGCCAGCAGCGGGGACAAAACTGAAGCTTTCTTT. Translating it yields CASSGDKTEAFF. The chain carries TRBV2 and TRBJ1-1, with a weak D call TRBD1 (6 bases). Deletions cut 6 bases from V and 5 bases from J, with 10 bases between. This CDR3 has 12 amino acids. The germline gives CDR1 SNHLY, CDR2 FYNNEI.

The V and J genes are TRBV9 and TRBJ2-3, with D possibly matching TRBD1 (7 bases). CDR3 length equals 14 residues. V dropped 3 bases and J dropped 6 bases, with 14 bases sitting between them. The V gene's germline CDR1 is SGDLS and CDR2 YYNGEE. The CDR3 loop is CASSAQGGPDTQYF. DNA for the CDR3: TGTGCCAGCAGCGCGCAGGGGGGACCGGATACGCAGTATTTT.

CDR3 DNA: TGTGCCAGTAGCCGGGGAGGGGGGGCAGATACGCAGTATTTT. Encoded protein: CASSRGGGADTQYF. The rearrangement joins TRBV19 to TRBJ2-3; a weak D match, TRBD2 (7 bases). The CDR3 has 14 amino acids. Trimming cost V 6 bases and J 4 bases, with 14 bases left between them. Germline values: CDR1 LNHDA, CDR2 SQIVND (reference sequence).

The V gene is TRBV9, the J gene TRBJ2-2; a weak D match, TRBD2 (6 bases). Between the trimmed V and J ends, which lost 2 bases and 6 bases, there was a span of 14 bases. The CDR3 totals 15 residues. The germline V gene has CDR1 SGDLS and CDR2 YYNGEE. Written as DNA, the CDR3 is TGTGCCAGCAGCGTGGGGGGAGGTCCCGCCGGGGAGCTGTTTTTT. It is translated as CASSVGGGPAGELFF.

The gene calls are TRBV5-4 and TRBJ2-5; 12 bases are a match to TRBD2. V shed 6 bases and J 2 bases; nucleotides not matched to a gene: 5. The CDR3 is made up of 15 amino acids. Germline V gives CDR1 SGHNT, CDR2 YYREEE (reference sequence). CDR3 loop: CASTSSGRGQETQYF. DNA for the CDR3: TGTGCCAGCACCTCTAGCGGGAGGGGGCAAGAGACCCAGTACTTC. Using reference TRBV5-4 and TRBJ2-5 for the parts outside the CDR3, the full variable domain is ETGVTQSPTHLIKTRGQQVTLRCSSQSGHNTVSWYQQALGQGPQFIFQYYREEENGRGNFPPRFSGLQFPNYSSELNVNALELDDSALYLCASTSSGRGQETQYFGPGTRLLVL.

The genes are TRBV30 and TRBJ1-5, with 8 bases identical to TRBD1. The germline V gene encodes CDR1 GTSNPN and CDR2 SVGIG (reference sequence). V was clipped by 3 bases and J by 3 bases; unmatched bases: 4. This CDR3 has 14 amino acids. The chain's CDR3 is CAWRPQGANQPQHF. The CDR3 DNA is TGTGCCTGGAGGCCTCAGGGGGCCAATCAGCCCCAGCATTTT.

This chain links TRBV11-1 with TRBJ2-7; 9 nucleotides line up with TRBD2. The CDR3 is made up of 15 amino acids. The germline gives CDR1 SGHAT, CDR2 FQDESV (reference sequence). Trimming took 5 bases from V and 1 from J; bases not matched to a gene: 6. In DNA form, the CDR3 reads TGTGCCAGCAGCCGACTGGCGGGAGGGTCCTACGAGCAGTACTTC. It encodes CASSRLAGGSYEQYF. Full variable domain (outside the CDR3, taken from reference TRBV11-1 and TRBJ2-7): EAEVAQSPRYKITEKSQAVAFWCDPISGHATLYWYRQILGQGPELLVQFQDESVVDDSQLPKDRFSAERLKGVDSTLKIQPAELGDSAMYLCASSRLAGGSYEQYFGPGTRLTVT.

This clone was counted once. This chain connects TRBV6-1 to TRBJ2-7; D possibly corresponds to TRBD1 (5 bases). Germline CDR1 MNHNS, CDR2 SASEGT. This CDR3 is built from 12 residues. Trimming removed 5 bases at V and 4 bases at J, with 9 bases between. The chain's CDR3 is CASSRGEYEQYF. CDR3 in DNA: TGTGCCAGCAGTAGGGGTGAATACGAGCAGTACTTC.

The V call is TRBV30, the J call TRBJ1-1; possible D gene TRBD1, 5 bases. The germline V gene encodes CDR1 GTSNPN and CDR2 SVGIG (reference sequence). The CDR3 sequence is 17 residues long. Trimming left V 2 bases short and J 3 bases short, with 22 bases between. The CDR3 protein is CAWSYSGWGGRDTEAFF. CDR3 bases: TGTGCCTGGAGTTACTCAGGGTGGGGCGGGAGGGACACTGAAGCTTTCTTT.

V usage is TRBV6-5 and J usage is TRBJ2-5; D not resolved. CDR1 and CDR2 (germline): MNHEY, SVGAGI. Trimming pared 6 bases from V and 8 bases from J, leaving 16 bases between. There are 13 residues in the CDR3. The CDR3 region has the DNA TGTGCCAGCAGCCTAGACCGTCTGGGTACCCAGTACTTC. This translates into CASSLDRLGTQYF.

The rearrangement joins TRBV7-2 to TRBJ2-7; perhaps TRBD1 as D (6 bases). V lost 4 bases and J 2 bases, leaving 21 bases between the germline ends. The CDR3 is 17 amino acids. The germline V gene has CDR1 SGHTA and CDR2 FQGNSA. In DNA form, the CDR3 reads TGTGCCAGCAGCTCCATCTGGACGGACAGAAACGCCTACGAGCAGTACTTC. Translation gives CASSSIWTDRNAYEQYF.

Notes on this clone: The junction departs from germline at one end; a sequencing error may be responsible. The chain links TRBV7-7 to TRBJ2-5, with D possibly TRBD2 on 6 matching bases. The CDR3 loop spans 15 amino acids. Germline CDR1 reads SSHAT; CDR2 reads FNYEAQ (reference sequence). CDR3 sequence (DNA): TGTGCTAGCAGCTTAGCAGGAGGGCCCCAGGTGACCCAGTACTTC. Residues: CASSLAGGPQVTQYF.